This TCR beta chain was sequenced during a study of shared clonotypes between healthy human individuals (dated by TCRdb to the early 2020s). Study-level background: The cohort comprised a couple of women and three men aged 18 to 49 years. To estimate repertoire size and how much clonotype sharing occurs between individuals, the study deeply sequenced the blood TCR repertoires of 4 to 6 healthy adults. To increase sequencing depth and limit assay-specific biases, different laboratories used diverse techniques to prepare libraries and sequence TCR repertoires. Each donor's leukapheresis produced roughly between roughly 0.9 and 9 billion PBMCs. For each donor, CD4 naive and CD4 memory were each given three plates, CD8 naive was given two plates, and CD8 memory was given one plate. Results and caveats for the whole study, not just this receptor: Pairwise subsampling led to the expectation that sequencing depth would affect the degree of clonotype sharing among donors. Because the study included only a small number of donors, the genetic and exposure-history diversity represented was limited. Clonotypes shared by all four sorted-subset donors showed higher generation probabilities than non-shared clonotypes. Estimated clonotype richness was generally larger for naive than for memory subsets. Across four donors, approximately 5% of naive CD4, roughly 3.5% of naive CD8, roughly 2.2% of memory CD4, and approximately 0.4% of memory CD8 clonotypes were shared. Even with the large sequencing depth, rarefaction of the sorted-subset datasets indicated that sequencing was incomplete. Sampling was restricted to blood, and TCR repertoires in tissues likely differ from the TCR repertoires found in blood.

TCR CDR3 regions were amplified from genomic DNA by multiplex PCR using the deep immunoSEQ assay. For each cell subset, the extracted genomic DNA was distributed evenly across all wells of several immunoSEQ 96-well plates, and each plate served as one replicate. For sorted subsets, approximately 0.2 ug of genomic DNA, equivalent to around 30,000 T cell genomes, went into each replicate PCR. The purified libraries were quantified using a Qubit 3.0 fluorometer, sized with a Bioanalyzer 2100, and then quantified again using the KAPA Library Quantification kit. Every immunoSEQ 96-well plate was sequenced on a separate single-read 150-cycle Illumina NextSeq 550 flow cell. Per the source publication's procedure: Because the immunoSEQ output included only junctional sequences and no quality scores, the filtering could not be the same as the filtering used for full-length reads. To assign V/J genes and CDR3, sequences were annotated against IMGT germline references using PyIR, a Python wrapper for IgBLAST v1.9. Any read was removed if the V/J assignment was weak (E-value above 1e-6), the CDR3 was missing, or the read contained stop codons, out-of-frame junctions, or ambiguous translated residues. V3J clonotypes were defined as sequences sharing an identical inferred V gene, J gene, and CDR3 amino acid sequence. Percentage overlap between repertoires was calculated by dividing the number of shared unique clonotypes by the size of the smaller repertoire. Three approaches were used to assess repertoire richness: RTK rarefaction, the Chao1 estimator, and Recon v2.1 estimates of unobserved clonotypes. Generation probabilities for all TCRbeta clonotypes obtained by the gDNA method from a few donors were computed using OLGA. Here the immuneACCESS table is served through TCRdb, limited to in-frame sequences with V and J called. Missing clones are a known gap in these copies; in checked studies unresolved V genes cover under half, and the rest lacks a known reason. V, J and clone size reflect that table, while D and trimming were determined from the DNA. The sample records 2 million to 2.5 million clones, 85% to 95% of which are singletons. The ten largest clones take up roughly 1.8% of the sample.

This clone occurred a few times. Its antigen specificity is not known. The sample holds no much larger clone one base away, and base qualities are not on file. Other DNA sequences in the same sample also yield this CDR3. From the germline V gene, CDR1 is SGDLS and CDR2 is YYNGEE. The CDR3 contains 13 residues, cysteine and phenylalanine counted. Only the CDR3 region is kept as DNA, spanning 39 bases read in frame from base 1. Deletion took 0 bases off V and 3 bases off J, with a span of 3 bases between the germline ends. CD8 naive samples consisted of CD45RO-negative cells that were positively selected for CCR7, yielding a CD45RA+CCR7+ population without TemRA cells. Donors were healthy HIV-negative adults with no recently reported acute infections or vaccinations. Only Caucasian adults living in Nashville, Tennessee, USA were represented among the donors. Blood was obtained by leukapheresis, after which PBMCs were separated by Ficoll-Histopaque density gradient centrifugation and cryopreserved in liquid nitrogen vapor phase. Analytical flow cytometry was used to check the purity and quantity of each magnetically sorted T cell population. Genomic DNA was isolated from every sorted fraction and measured by UV absorbance on a Nanodrop 2000c.

The sequence joins TRBV9 to TRBJ2-2; the D gene cannot be resolved reliably. The source is a man aged 18 to 35 in good health. Some clones in this sample may be carry-over from other donors' samples. Specimen: naive CD8+ T cells from PBMCs. The cell subset or site label corresponds to: CD45RA+CCR7+. The nucleotides are TGTGCCAGCAGCGTAGGCGACACCGGGGAGCTGTTTTTT. Translated, this is CASSVGDTGELFF.